One T cell receptor beta chain is described in this entry. TCRdb reprocessed the 5' RACE reads via MiXCR and lists one record per CDR3 protein. Among 200,000 to 250,000 distinct CDR3 sequences listed, 3% to 4% were seen once. This specimen belongs to a study of T cells after yellow fever vaccination. Study in general: Researchers used SMART-Seq v4 Ultra Low Input to prepare fractions that had low cell numbers.

CDR1 and CDR2 (germline): MGHRA, YSYEKL. Trimming took 5 bases from V and 1 from J, leaving 16 bases between them. CDR3 size: 16 residues. This material consisted of CD4+ T cells sorted from PBMCs, taken 10 days after the yellow fever booster vaccination. The chain uses TRBV4-1 and TRBJ2-3; D not resolved. This sequence originates from a man between 18 and 29 years old who received the YFV17D yellow fever vaccine. This CDR3 reads CASSLPRLVGTDTQYF. The CDR3, as DNA: TGCGCCAGCAGCTTACCTAGATTGGTGGGCACAGATACGCAGTATTTT.